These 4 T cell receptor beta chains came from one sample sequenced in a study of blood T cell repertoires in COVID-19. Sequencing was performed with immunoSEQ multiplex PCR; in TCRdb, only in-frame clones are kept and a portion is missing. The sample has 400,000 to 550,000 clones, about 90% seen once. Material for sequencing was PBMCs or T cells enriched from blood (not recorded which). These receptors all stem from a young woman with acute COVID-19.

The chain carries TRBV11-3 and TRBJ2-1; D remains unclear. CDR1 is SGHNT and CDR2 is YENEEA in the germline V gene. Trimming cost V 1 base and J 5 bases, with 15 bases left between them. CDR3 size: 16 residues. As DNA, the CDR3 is TGTGCCAGCAGCTTAGGGGCTCGATCAAATGACAATGAGCAGTTCTTC. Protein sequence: CASSLGARSNDNEQFF.

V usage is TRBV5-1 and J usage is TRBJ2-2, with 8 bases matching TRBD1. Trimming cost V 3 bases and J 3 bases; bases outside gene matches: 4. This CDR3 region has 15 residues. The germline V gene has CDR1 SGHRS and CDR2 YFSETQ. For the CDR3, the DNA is TGCGCCAGCAGCTCGGACAGGGCTTACACCGGGGAGCTGTTTTTT. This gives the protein CASSSDRAYTGELFF.

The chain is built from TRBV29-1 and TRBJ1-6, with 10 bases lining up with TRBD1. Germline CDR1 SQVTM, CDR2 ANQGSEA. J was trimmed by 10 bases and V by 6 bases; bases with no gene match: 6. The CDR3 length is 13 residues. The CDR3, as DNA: TGCAGCGTCCGGACAGGGGGAAAGTCACCCCTCCACTTT. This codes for CSVRTGGKSPLHF.

This CDR3 is CASSLGVTGGLNQPQHF. CDR3 coding DNA: TGTGCCAGCAGCTTAGGTGTAACAGGGGGCCTTAATCAGCCCCAGCATTTT. V is TRBV7-2 and J is TRBJ1-5; the match to TRBD1 covers 9 bases. CDR1 and CDR2 from the germline V gene are SGHTA and FQGNSA. The V gene end was trimmed by 1 base and the J gene end by 4 bases; junction bases not matched to a gene: 8. This CDR3 has 17 residues.